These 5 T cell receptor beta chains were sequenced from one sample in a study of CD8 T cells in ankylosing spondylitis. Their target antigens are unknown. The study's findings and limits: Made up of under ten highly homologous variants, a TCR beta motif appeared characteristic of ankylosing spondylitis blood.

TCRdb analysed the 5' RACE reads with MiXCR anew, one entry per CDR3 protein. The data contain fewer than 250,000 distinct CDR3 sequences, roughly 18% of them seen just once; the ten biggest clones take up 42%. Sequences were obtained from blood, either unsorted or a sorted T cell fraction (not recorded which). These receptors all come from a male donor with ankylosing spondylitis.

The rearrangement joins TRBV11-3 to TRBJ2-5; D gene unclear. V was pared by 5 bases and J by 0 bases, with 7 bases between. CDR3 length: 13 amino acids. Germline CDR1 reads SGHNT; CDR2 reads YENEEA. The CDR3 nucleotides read TGTGCCAGCAGCCCGCCCAACCAAGAGACCCAGTACTTC. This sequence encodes CASSPPNQETQYF. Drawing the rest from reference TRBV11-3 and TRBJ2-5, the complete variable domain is EAGVVQSPRYKIIEKKQPVAFWCNPISGHNTLYWYLQNLGQGPELLIRYENEEAVDDSQLPKDRFSAERLKGVDSTLKIQPAELGDSAVYLCASSPPNQETQYFGPGTRLLVL.

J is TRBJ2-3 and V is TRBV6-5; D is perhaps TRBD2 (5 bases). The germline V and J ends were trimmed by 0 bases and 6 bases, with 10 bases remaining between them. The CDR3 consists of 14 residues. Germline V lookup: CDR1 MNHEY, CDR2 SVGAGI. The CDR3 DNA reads TGTGCCAGCAGTTACTCCCCCCGAGGGGATACGCAGTATTTT. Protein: CASSYSPRGDTQYF.

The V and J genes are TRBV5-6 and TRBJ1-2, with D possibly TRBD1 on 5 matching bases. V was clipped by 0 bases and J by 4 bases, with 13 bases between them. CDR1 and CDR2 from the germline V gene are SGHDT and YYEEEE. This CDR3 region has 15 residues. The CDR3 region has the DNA TGTGCCAGCAGCTTGGAAGCACAGGCGATCTATGGCTACACCTTC. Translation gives CASSLEAQAIYGYTF.

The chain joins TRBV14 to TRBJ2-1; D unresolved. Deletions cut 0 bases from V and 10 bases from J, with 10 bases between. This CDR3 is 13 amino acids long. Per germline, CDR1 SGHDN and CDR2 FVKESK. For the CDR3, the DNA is TGTGCCAGCAGCCAAGATACGGGTTTCGAGCAGTTCTTC. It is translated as CASSQDTGFEQFF.

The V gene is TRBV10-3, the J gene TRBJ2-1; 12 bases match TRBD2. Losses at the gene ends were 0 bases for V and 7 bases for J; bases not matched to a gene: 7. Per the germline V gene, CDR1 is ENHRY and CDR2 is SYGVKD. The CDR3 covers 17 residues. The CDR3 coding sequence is TGTGCCATCAGTGAGTCACAGACTAGCGGGGGCCCTAATGAGCAGTTCTTC. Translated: CAISESQTSGGPNEQFF.